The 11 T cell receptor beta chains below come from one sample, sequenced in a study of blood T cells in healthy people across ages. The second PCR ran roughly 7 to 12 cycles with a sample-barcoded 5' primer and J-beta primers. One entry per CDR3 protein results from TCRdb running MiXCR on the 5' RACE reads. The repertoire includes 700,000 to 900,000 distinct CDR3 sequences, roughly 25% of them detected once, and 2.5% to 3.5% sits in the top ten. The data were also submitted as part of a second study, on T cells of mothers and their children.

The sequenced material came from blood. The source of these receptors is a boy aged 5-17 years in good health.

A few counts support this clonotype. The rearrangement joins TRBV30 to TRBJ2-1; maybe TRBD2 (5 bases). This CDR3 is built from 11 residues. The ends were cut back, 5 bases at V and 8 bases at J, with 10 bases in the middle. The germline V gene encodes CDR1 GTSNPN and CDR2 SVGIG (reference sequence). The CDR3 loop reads CAWDLGDEQFF. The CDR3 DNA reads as TGTGCCTGGGACCTCGGGGATGAGCAGTTCTTC.

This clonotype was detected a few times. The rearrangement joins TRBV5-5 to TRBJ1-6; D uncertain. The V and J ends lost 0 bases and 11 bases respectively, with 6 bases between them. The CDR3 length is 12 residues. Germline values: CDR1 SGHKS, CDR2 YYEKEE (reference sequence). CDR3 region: CASSLGAAPLHF. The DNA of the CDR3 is TGTGCCAGCAGCTTGGGTGCCGCACCCCTCCACTTT.

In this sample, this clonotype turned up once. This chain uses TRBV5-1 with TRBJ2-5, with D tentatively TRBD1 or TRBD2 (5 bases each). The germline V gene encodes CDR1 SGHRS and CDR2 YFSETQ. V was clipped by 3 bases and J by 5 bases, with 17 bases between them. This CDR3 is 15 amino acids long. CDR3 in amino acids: CASSYGDPTPETQYF. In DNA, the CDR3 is TGCGCCAGCAGCTACGGGGACCCTACCCCCGAGACCCAGTACTTC.

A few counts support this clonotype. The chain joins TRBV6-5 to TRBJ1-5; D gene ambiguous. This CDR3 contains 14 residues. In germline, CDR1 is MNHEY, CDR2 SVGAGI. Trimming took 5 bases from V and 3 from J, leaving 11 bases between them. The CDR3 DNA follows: TGTGCCAGCAGTCCGCGGAGAATCAATCAGCCCCAGCATTTT. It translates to CASSPRRINQPQHF.

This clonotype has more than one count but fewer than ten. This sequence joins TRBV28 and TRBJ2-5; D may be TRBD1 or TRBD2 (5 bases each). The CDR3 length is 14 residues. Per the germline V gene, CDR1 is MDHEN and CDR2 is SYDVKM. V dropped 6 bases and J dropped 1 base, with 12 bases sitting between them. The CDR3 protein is CASRYGGSQETQYF. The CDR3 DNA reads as TGTGCCAGCAGGTATGGGGGAAGCCAAGAGACCCAGTACTTC.

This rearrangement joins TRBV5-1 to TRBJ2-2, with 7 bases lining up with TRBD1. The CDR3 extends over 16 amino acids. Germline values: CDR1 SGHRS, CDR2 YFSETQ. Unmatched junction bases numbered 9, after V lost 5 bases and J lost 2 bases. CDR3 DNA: TGCGCCAGCAGTTCACAGGGACAGCGAAACACCGGGGAGCTGTTTTTT. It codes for CASSSQGQRNTGELFF. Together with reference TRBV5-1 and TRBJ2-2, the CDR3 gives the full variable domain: KAGVTQTPRYLIKTRGQQVTLSCSPISGHRSVSWYQQTPGQGLQFLFEYFSETQRNKGNFPGRFSGRQFSNSRSEMNVSTLELGDSALYLCASSSQGQRNTGELFFGEGSRLTVL.

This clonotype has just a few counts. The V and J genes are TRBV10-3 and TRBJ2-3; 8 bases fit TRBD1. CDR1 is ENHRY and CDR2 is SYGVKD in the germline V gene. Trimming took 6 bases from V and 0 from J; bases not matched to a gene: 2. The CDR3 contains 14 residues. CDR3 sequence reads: CAIRRQGSTDTQYF. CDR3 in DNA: TGTGCCATCAGACGACAGGGGAGCACAGATACGCAGTATTTT.

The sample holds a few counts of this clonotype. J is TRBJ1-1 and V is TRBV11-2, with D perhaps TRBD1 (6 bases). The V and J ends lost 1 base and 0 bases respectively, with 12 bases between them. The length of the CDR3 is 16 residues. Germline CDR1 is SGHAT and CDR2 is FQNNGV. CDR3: CASSLVGGGMNTEAFF. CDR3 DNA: TGTGCCAGCAGCTTAGTCGGGGGGGGCATGAACACTGAAGCTTTCTTT.

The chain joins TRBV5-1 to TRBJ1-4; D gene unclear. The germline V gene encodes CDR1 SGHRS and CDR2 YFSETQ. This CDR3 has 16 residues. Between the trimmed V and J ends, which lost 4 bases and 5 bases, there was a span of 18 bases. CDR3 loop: CASSPWEAALNEKLFF. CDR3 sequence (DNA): TGCGCCAGCAGCCCCTGGGAGGCGGCCCTCAATGAAAAACTGTTTTTT. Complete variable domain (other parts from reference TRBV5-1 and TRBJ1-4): KAGVTQTPRYLIKTRGQQVTLSCSPISGHRSVSWYQQTPGQGLQFLFEYFSETQRNKGNFPGRFSGRQFSNSRSEMNVSTLELGDSALYLCASSPWEAALNEKLFFGSGTQLSVL.

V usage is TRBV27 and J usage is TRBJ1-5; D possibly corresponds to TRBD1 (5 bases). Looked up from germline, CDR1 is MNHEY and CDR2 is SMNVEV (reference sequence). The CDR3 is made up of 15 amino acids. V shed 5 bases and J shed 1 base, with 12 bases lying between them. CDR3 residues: CASSGLQASNQPQHF. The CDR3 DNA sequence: TGTGCCAGCAGTGGTTTACAGGCCAGCAATCAGCCCCAGCATTTT.

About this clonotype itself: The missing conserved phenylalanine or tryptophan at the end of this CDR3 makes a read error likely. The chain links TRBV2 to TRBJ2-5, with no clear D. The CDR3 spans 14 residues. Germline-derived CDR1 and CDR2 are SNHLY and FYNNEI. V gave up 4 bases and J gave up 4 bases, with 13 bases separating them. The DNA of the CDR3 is TGTGCCAGCAGTGGTCGGACGGCACGAGAGACCCAGTACTCC. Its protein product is CASSGRTARETQYS.